The 10 T cell receptor beta chains presented below share a single source sample, sequenced in a study of cytomegalovirus exposure and HLA in healthy donors. The PCR had 60 Vbeta and 13 Jbeta primers. Measured with immunoSEQ multiplex PCR; TCRdb has only the in-frame clones, and not every one. This table holds about 59,000 clones, about four fifths found once. The sequenced sample consisted of PBMCs. These receptors were taken from a woman between 40 and 50 years old in good health and CMV-seronegative.

The chain has TRBV28 and TRBJ2-1; 14 positions agree with TRBD2. Germline CDR1 and CDR2: MDHEN and SYDVKM. V lost 4 bases, J lost 8 bases, and 10 bases stayed unmatched. The CDR3 consists of 17 residues. This CDR3 reads CASSSGPGTSGRYEQFF. CDR3 DNA sequence: TGTGCCAGCAGTTCGGGGCCCGGGACTAGCGGGAGATATGAGCAGTTCTTC.

CDR3 coding DNA: TGTGCCAGCATGAGTCTAGCGGTTACTAGCACAGATACGCAGTATTTT. Translating gives CASMSLAVTSTDTQYF. The chain recombines TRBV7-9 with TRBJ2-3; TRBD2 matches at 7 bases. The length of the CDR3 is 16 residues. CDR1 is SEHNR, CDR2 FQNEAQ, per germline (reference sequence). After removal of 7 bases from V and 0 bases from J, the junction contained 10 bases not matched to a gene.

V is TRBV18 and J is TRBJ2-1; D not certain. Per the germline V gene, CDR1 is KGHSH and CDR2 is LQKENI. Trimming took off 0 bases at V and 5 bases at J, with 5 bases between the two ends. The CDR3 totals 13 residues. Here the CDR3 reads CASSPPLHNEQFF. The CDR3, as DNA: TGTGCCAGCTCACCACCCCTCCACAATGAGCAGTTCTTC.

The J gene is TRBJ2-7, the V gene TRBV27; tentative D call: TRBD1 (5 bases). The V gene lost 6 bases and the J gene lost 3 bases, with 21 bases spanning the gap. The CDR3 consists of 16 residues. CDR1 is MNHEY, CDR2 SMNVEV, per germline (reference sequence). This chain's CDR3 is CASSPKVGLYLYEQYF. CDR3 nucleotides: TGTGCCAGCAGCCCCAAGGTGGGGCTCTACCTCTACGAGCAGTACTTC.

This sequence joins TRBV7-9 and TRBJ1-3; D gene uncertain. The CDR3 is 13 residues long. V lost 5 bases to trimming and J lost 4 bases, with 9 bases between them. Germline V gives CDR1 SEHNR, CDR2 FQNEAQ (reference sequence). Written as DNA, the CDR3 is TGTGCCAGCAGCCCAGCGGGCGGAAACACCATATATTTT. Translated: CASSPAGGNTIYF.

This rearrangement joins TRBV27 to TRBJ1-5; TRBD1 matches 7 bases. Unmatched junction bases numbered 7, after V lost 5 bases and J lost 3 bases. This CDR3 region has 15 residues. Per the germline V gene, CDR1 is MNHEY and CDR2 is SMNVEV (reference sequence). The CDR3 reads CASSLLGTANQPQHF. The CDR3 DNA follows: TGTGCCAGCAGTCTGCTCGGGACAGCCAATCAGCCCCAGCATTTT.

The CDR3 spells CASSALRRDGYTF. The CDR3 DNA follows: TGTGCCAGCAGTGCCCTAAGGAGAGATGGCTACACCTTC. J is TRBJ1-2 and V is TRBV2; no clear D. The CDR3 loop spans 13 amino acids. V was pared by 4 bases and J by 6 bases, with 12 bases between. Germline V gene data show CDR1 as SNHLY and CDR2 as FYNNEI.

This chain's CDR3 is CASSILTGTLTDTQYF. For the CDR3, the DNA is TGTGCCAGTAGTATCTTGACAGGGACCCTCACAGATACGCAGTATTTT. This rearrangement joins TRBV19 to TRBJ2-3, with 7 nucleotides matching TRBD1. Germline V lookup: CDR1 LNHDA, CDR2 SQIVND (reference sequence). V trimming: 3 bases; J trimming: 2 bases; junction bases outside the gene matches: 8. The CDR3 has 16 residues. The full variable domain, in which reference TRBV19 and TRBJ2-3 provide the parts outside the CDR3, is DGGITQSPKYLFRKEGQNVTLSCEQNLNHDAMYWYRQDPGQGLRLIYYSQIVNDFQKGDIAEGYSVSREKKESFPLTVTSAQKNPTAFYLCASSILTGTLTDTQYFGPGTRLTVL.

The chain couples TRBV5-4 to TRBJ2-1; D unresolved. Trimming cost V 5 bases and J 10 bases, with 16 bases left between them. The germline gives CDR1 SGHNT, CDR2 YYREEE (reference sequence). CDR3 length: 13 amino acids. CDR3 sequence: CASRPPLSEEQFF. DNA for the CDR3: TGTGCCAGCAGGCCCCCCCTTTCGGAGGAGCAGTTCTTC.

The chain employs TRBV6-6 and TRBJ2-1; 11 positions agree with TRBD2. The CDR3 length is 15 residues. The V segment lost 0 bases and the J segment 8 bases; nucleotides outside the gene matches: 3. Germline CDR1 is MNHNY and CDR2 is SVGAGI (reference sequence). CDR3 sequence reads: CASSYSGTSGDEQFF. The CDR3 DNA reads as TGTGCCAGCAGTTACTCGGGGACTAGCGGCGATGAGCAGTTCTTC.